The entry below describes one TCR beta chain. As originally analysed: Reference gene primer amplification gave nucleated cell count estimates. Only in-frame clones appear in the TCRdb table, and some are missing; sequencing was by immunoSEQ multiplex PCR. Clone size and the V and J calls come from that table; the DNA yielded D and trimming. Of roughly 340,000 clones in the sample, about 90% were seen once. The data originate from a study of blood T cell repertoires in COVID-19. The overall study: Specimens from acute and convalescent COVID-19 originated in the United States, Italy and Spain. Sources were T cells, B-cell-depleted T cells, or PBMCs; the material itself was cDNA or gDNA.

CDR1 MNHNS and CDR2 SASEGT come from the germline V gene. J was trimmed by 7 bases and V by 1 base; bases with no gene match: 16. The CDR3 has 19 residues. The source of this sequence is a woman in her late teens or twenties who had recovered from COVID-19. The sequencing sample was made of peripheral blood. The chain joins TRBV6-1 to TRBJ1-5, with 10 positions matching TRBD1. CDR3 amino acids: CASSEVEGTGVFLRQPQHF. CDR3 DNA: TGTGCCAGCAGTGAAGTAGAAGGGACAGGGGTTTTTTTGAGGCAGCCCCAGCATTTT.